This T cell receptor (beta chain) was identified during a study of OX40 agonist ivuxolimab in advanced cancers. Study-level background: The mean age was approximately 56 years, ranging from about 20 to 90, with more than 70% of participants male.

The data were produced by immunoSEQ multiplex PCR, yet TCRdb's version contains in-frame clones alone and is incomplete. The repertoire includes 30,000 to 40,000 clones, 80% to 85% of them detected once, and roughly 1.9% sits in the top ten. Germline CDR1 reads LGHNA; CDR2 reads YNFKEQ. CDR3 length: 17 residues. Trimming at V came to 0 bases and at J to 5 bases, leaving 12 bases not matched to a gene. The receptor's source is an adult with an advanced solid tumor such as melanoma, head and neck, liver or kidney cancer. The chain recombines TRBV4-2 with TRBJ2-5; 7 bases line up with TRBD2. Material: CD4+ or CD8+ T cells sorted from blood, obtained in a trial of the OX40 agonist ivuxolimab. As DNA, the CDR3 is TGTGCCAGCAGCCAAGAGGTAACAGCGGGGACGGGGGAGACCCAGTACTTC. Translation: CASSQEVTAGTGETQYF.